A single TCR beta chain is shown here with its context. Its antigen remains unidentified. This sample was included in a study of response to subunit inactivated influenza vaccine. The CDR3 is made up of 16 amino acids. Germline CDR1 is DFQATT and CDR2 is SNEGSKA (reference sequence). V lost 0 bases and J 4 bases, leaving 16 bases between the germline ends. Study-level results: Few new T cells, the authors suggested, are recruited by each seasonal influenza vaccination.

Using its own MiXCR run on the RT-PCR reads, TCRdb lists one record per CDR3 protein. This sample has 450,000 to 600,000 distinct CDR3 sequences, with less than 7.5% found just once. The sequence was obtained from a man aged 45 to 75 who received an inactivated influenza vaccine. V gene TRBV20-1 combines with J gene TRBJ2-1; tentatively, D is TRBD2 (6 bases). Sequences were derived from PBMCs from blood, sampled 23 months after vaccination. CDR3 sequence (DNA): TGCAGTGCTAGAGATCCCCGGGAGAGACGTTACAATGAGCAGTTCTTC. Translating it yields CSARDPRERRYNEQFF.